This T cell receptor (beta chain) was recorded in a study of early T cells in non-severe SARS-CoV-2 infection. As for the study in general: With bulk RNA from unsorted whole blood as input, sequencing yielded unpaired chains. The study's findings and limits: Using VDJdb, the matching emphasized anti-spike CD8 responses while missing private and CD4 specificities.

This clonotype was detected many times. Its antigen is still unknown. The junction had 6 bases not matched to a gene; V was cut back by 6 bases and J by 1 base. The germline CDR1 and CDR2 sequences are MNHNS and SASEGT. The CDR3 totals 14 residues. The TCR library protocol was used to attach unique molecular identifiers. These identifiers were attached to individual cDNA molecules. MiXCR, run by TCRdb on the 5' RACE reads, gives a single entry per CDR3 protein. The sample carries more than 50,000 distinct CDR3 sequences, around 6% recorded once. The TCR originated in an adult who was a healthcare worker with PCR-confirmed SARS-CoV-2 infection or an uninfected control (not recorded which). The J gene is TRBJ2-7, the V gene TRBV6-1, with 7 nucleotides matching TRBD1. The sequenced sample was whole blood. The CDR3 nucleotides are TGTGCCAGCAGCGAAAAGGGACAGTCCTACGAGCAGTACTTC. It specifies CASSEKGQSYEQYF.